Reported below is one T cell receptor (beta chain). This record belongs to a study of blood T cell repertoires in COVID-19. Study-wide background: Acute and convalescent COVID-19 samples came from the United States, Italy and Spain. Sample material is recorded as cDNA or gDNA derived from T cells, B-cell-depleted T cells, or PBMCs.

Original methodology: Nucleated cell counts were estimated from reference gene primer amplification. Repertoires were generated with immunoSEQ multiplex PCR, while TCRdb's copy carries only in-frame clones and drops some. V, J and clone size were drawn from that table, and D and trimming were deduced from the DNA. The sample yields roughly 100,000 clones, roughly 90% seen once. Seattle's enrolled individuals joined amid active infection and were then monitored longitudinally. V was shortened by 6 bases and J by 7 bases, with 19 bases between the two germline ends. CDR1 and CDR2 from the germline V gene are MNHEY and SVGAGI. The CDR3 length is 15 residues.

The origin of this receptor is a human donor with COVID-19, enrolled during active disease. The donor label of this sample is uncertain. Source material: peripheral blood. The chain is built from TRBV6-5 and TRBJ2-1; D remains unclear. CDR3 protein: CASREIYTQPNEQFF. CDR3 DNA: TGTGCCAGCAGGGAGATATACACCCAACCGAATGAGCAGTTCTTC.